These 8 T cell receptor beta chains share one sample of origin, sequenced in a study of siplizumab effects on memory and regulatory T cells (dated by TCRdb to the late 2010s). The library came from the immunoSEQ multiplex PCR assay. TCRdb holds this immuneACCESS table with in-frame rearrangements only. Some clones are missing; in checked studies, unresolved V genes explain under half, and the rest has no known cause. The sample data list 100,000 or so clones, and about 91% of these were observed just once. The top ten hold 2.6% of the sample. Sample: CD4+ T cells sorted from blood. Source of these receptors: a human donor in good health. Some clones in this sample may be carry-over from other donors' samples.

The chain couples TRBV27 to TRBJ2-7; TRBD2 aligns across 12 bases. V shed 8 bases and J 2 bases; nucleotides not matched to a gene: 4. Germline V lookup: CDR1 MNHEY, CDR2 SMNVEV (reference sequence). The CDR3 has 14 residues. CDR3 coding DNA: TGTGCCAGCCAAAGGACTAGCGGGACCTACGAGCAGTACTTC. Protein product: CASQRTSGTYEQYF.

With respect to this clone: The same CDR3 arises from other DNA sequences in this sample as well. The chain joins TRBV5-6 to TRBJ1-2; D is possibly TRBD1 (5 bases). This CDR3 has 13 residues. Germline V lookup: CDR1 SGHDT, CDR2 YYEEEE. Trimming removed 4 bases at V and 5 bases at J, with 12 bases between. The CDR3 region is CASSPDRNYGYTF. The CDR3 DNA sequence: TGTGCCAGCAGCCCAGACAGAAATTATGGCTACACCTTC.

V and J are TRBV11-3 and TRBJ2-2, with 7 bases lining up with TRBD2. From germline, CDR1 is SGHNT and CDR2 YENEEA. CDR3 length: 17 amino acids. J lost 5 bases, V lost 5 bases, and 14 bases had no gene match. The CDR3 reads CASSLREDSRGTGELFF. Written as DNA, the CDR3 is TGTGCCAGCAGCCTACGGGAGGATTCGCGTGGGACCGGGGAGCTGTTTTTT.

This clone was picked up a small number of times. V is TRBV19 and J is TRBJ2-3; D remains ambiguous. This CDR3 is built from 14 residues. The V gene's germline CDR1 is LNHDA and CDR2 SQIVND (reference sequence). Trimming removed 4 bases from V and 1 base from J, with 9 bases in between. CDR3: CASSRSDRTDTQYF. CDR3 sequence (DNA): TGTGCCAGTAGTAGATCAGACCGCACAGATACGCAGTATTTT.

The V and J genes are TRBV27 and TRBJ2-2; D remains unclear. V lost 3 bases and J lost 7, with 6 bases in between. The CDR3 is 12 residues long. The germline gives CDR1 MNHEY, CDR2 SMNVEV (reference sequence). CDR3 DNA sequence: TGTGCCAGCAGTTTTATCATCGGGGAGCTGTTTTTT. This translates into CASSFIIGELFF.

This chain links TRBV12-5 with TRBJ2-7; D might be TRBD1 (5 bases). The CDR3 loop spans 14 amino acids. Trimming stripped 6 bases from V and 1 base from J, with 13 bases between. CDR1 is LGHNT and CDR2 is FRNRAP in the germline V gene. This CDR3 reads CASGWGGGSYEQYF. The CDR3 DNA sequence: TGTGCTAGTGGATGGGGCGGTGGGTCCTACGAGCAGTACTTC.

The rearrangement uses TRBV6-5 and TRBJ1-4, with D hard to call. V dropped 5 bases and J dropped 4 bases, with 5 bases sitting between them. Germline CDR1 reads MNHEY; CDR2 reads SVGAGI. The CDR3 extends over 12 amino acids. The CDR3: CASSKFNEKLFF. The CDR3 DNA reads as TGTGCCAGCAGTAAATTTAATGAAAAACTGTTTTTT.

The rearrangement links TRBV10-1 to TRBJ2-2; D not resolved. With 6 bases removed from V and 4 bases from J, the gap between germline ends came to 9 bases. CDR3 length equals 13 residues. Per the germline V gene, CDR1 is WNHNN and CDR2 is SYGVQD (reference sequence). CDR3 residues: CASRVSSTGELFF. CDR3 nucleotide sequence: TGCGCCAGCAGGGTTTCTAGCACCGGGGAGCTGTTTTTT.